This TCR beta chain was observed in a study of OX40 agonist ivuxolimab in advanced cancers. This CDR3 region has 14 residues. Germline CDR1 reads SEHNR; CDR2 reads FQNEAQ (reference sequence). Deletions cut 4 bases from V and 6 bases from J, with 13 bases between. TCRdb's copy holds only in-frame clones and misses some; the assay was immunoSEQ multiplex PCR. The sample has around 15,000 clones; around 80% are singletons. This sequence originates from an adult with an advanced solid tumor such as melanoma, head and neck, liver or kidney cancer. The chain combines TRBV7-9 with TRBJ2-4; no clear D. The starting material was CD4+ or CD8+ T cells sorted from blood, obtained in a trial of the OX40 agonist ivuxolimab. The CDR3 bases are TGTGCCAGCAGCTCCTTCCGGTTGGGAAACATTCAGTACTTC. Encoded protein: CASSSFRLGNIQYF.